This entry is about one T cell receptor (beta chain). This clone is labeled large (0.1 to 1%). Its antigen remains undetermined. No much larger clone is present one base from it, and per-base qualities are unavailable. The record originates from a study of metastatic and nonmetastatic thyroid tumors (dated by TCRdb to about 2020). About the study as a whole: The researchers compared repertoires between peripheral blood samples and tumor or nodule tissue samples from patients with malignant or benign thyroid disease.

No treatment had been received by any patient before thyroid surgery. The study retrospectively analysed patient clinical samples collected from the early 2010s to the late 2010s using T-cell receptor beta sequencing. Findings and caveats that apply to the study as a whole: In both blood and tumor samples, malignant tumors were reported to have significantly higher TCR beta diversity than benign nodules.

Libraries came from PCR. Sequencing used an Illumina HiSeq 4000. High-throughput sequencing was used to profile the TCR beta-chain CDR3 region of every patient. Per the original workflow: Drawing on CDR3 differences between clinicopathological groups, the researchers built a classifier meant to tell apart patients with distant-metastatic papillary thyroid cancer. The Shannon index was used to assess repertoire diversity, and the Morisita-Horn index was used to assess tumor-blood repertoire similarity. TCRdb took the public reads, trimmed them with fastp at Q25, ran MiXCR for clone calling and kept in-frame beta chains. None of the V and J calls come from the authors' own analysis; TCRdb made them. For this sample there are about 15,000 clones; about 25% appear just once. The ten largest make up approximately 10% of the sample. Sequenced material: blood. This TCR was sampled from a male donor with papillary thyroid cancer or a benign thyroid nodule (not recorded which). Some clones in this sample may be carry-over from other donors' samples.

The nucleotide sequence reads as follows: TGTGCCAGCAAAGGGGGAAGAAGACAGGGGGCCGGTGAAGCTTTCTTT. Translated, it reads CASKGGRRQGAGEAFF. Recombination linked TRBV6-1 to TRBJ1-1; 10 central bases correspond to TRBD1. The germline V gene supplies CDR1 MNHNS and CDR2 SASEGT. After removal of 7 bases from V and 7 bases from J, the junction retains 15 bases not matched to a gene. Its CDR3 holds 16 amino acids, cysteine through phenylalanine. Only the CDR3 part of the read is kept: 48 bases, read in frame from the first base.